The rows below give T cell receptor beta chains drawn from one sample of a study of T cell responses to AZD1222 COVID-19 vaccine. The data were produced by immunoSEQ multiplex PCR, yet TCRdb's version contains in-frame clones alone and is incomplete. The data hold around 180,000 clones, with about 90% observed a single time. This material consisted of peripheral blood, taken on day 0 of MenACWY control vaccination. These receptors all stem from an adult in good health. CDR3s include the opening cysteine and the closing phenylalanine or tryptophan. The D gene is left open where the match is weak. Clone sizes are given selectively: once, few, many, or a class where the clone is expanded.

cdr3_nt: TGTGCCTGGAGTGTAGCCAGTATCGCCGGCAATCAGCCCCAGCATTTT
cdr3_aa: CAWSVASIAGNQPQHF
v_call: TRBV30
clone_size: once
d_call: -
j_call: TRBJ1-5

cdr3_nt: TGCGCCAGCAGCTACCAGGGACCATATGGCTACACCTTC
cdr3_aa: CASSYQGPYGYTF
v_call: TRBV5-1
clone_size: -
d_call: -
j_call: TRBJ1-2

cdr3_nt: TGTGCCAGCAGTTTAGGAAACAGGGGGATGGCTTTCTTT
cdr3_aa: CASSLGNRGMAFF
v_call: TRBV28
clone_size: once
d_call: TRBD1
j_call: TRBJ1-1

cdr3_nt: TGTGCCAGCAGCCCGACTAGCACAGATACGCAGTATTTT
cdr3_aa: CASSPTSTDTQYF
v_call: TRBV7-3
clone_size: few
d_call: -
j_call: TRBJ2-3

cdr3_nt: TGTGCCAGTCAATTCGGGACAGAAGCTCAGCCCCAGCATTTT
cdr3_aa: CASQFGTEAQPQHF
v_call: TRBV19
clone_size: -
d_call: TRBD1
j_call: TRBJ1-5

cdr3_nt: TGTGCCAGCAGCTTAGAGGTCAGCGCCGGGGAGCTGTTTTTT
cdr3_aa: CASSLEVSAGELFF
v_call: TRBV7-6
clone_size: -
d_call: -
j_call: TRBJ2-2

cdr3_nt: TGTGCCAGCAGTGACGGGGGATCCCTCAAGCAGTACTTC
cdr3_aa: CASSDGGSLKQYF
v_call: TRBV6-1
clone_size: -
d_call: -
j_call: TRBJ2-7

cdr3_nt: TGTGCCAGTAGTCCCACCGGGACAGGGGGCGTAGGAGCTTTCTTT
cdr3_aa: CASSPTGTGGVGAFF
v_call: TRBV19
clone_size: -
d_call: TRBD1
j_call: TRBJ1-1

cdr3_nt: TGTGCCAGCAGCGGCGACAGCCGTCCTAACTATGGCTACACCTTC
cdr3_aa: CASSGDSRPNYGYTF
v_call: TRBV2
clone_size: -
d_call: -
j_call: TRBJ1-2

cdr3_nt: TGTGCCAGCAGCTTACAGGGTCTCTCCTCTGAAGCTTTCTTT
cdr3_aa: CASSLQGLSSEAFF
v_call: TRBV4-2
clone_size: -
d_call: -
j_call: TRBJ1-1

cdr3_nt: TGTGCCAGCAGTTTAGCGGGAGTGTACGAGCAGTACTTC
cdr3_aa: CASSLAGVYEQYF
v_call: TRBV2
clone_size: -
d_call: TRBD2
j_call: TRBJ2-7

cdr3_nt: TGTGCCAGCAGTGCGACTAGCGGGGGGTTTTACTCCTACAATGAGCAGTTCTTC
cdr3_aa: CASSATSGGFYSYNEQFF
v_call: TRBV6-1
clone_size: -
d_call: TRBD2
j_call: TRBJ2-1

cdr3_nt: TGTGCCAGCAGCTTAAATAGCAGGGCAACTAATGAAAAACTGTTTTTT
cdr3_aa: CASSLNSRATNEKLFF
v_call: TRBV7-6
clone_size: -
d_call: -
j_call: TRBJ1-4

cdr3_nt: TGTGCCACCAGCAGAGATGGGACAGGGACTCCCTATGGCTACACCTTC
cdr3_aa: CATSRDGTGTPYGYTF
v_call: TRBV15
clone_size: -
d_call: TRBD1
j_call: TRBJ1-2

cdr3_nt: TGTGCCAGCTCACCTGAAGAGGGGTCGACAGATACGCAGTATTTT
cdr3_aa: CASSPEEGSTDTQYF
v_call: TRBV18
clone_size: -
d_call: -
j_call: TRBJ2-3